This T cell receptor (beta chain) is drawn from a study of shared clonotypes between healthy human individuals. A note on this clone: Its matching antigen is unknown.

The V gene lost 8 bases and the J gene lost 4 bases, with 14 bases spanning the gap. The germline gives CDR1 SGHVS, CDR2 FQNEAQ. This CDR3 is built from 13 residues. Naive CD8 cells lacked CD45RO and underwent positive selection for CCR7, leaving out terminally differentiated effector memory CD45RA+ cells. Repertoires were generated with immunoSEQ multiplex PCR, while TCRdb's copy carries only in-frame clones and drops some. The repertoire holds around 600,000 clones, with approximately 96% as singletons. Points from the study as a whole: About 5% was the fraction of naive CD4 clonotypes found shared across a few donors.

The genes are TRBV7-8 and TRBJ1-2; maybe TRBD1 (5 bases). Sequencing used naive CD8+ T cells sorted from blood. The receptor was derived from a woman aged 25 to 39 in good health. The CDR3: CASGGEELYGYTF. DNA for the CDR3: TGTGCCAGCGGAGGGGAGGAACTCTATGGCTACACCTTC.